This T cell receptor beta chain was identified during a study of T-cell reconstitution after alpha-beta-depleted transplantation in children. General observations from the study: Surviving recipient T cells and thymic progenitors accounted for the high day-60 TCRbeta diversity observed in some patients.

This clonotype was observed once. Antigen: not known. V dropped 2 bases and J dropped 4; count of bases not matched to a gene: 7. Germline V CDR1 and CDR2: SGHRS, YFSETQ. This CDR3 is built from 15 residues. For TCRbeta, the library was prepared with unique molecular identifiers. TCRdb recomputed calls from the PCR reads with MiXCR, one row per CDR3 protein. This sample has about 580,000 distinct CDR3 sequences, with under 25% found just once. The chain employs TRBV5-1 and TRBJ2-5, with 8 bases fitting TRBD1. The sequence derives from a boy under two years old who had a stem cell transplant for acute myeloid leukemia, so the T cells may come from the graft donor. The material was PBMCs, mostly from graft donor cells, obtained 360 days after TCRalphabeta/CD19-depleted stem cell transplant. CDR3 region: CASSLTRQGRETQYF. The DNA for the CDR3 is TGCGCCAGCAGCTTAACCCGACAGGGGCGAGAGACCCAGTACTTC. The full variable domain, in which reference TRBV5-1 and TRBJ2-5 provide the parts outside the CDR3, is KAGVTQTPRYLIKTRGQQVTLSCSPISGHRSVSWYQQTPGQGLQFLFEYFSETQRNKGNFPGRFSGRQFSNSRSEMNVSTLELGDSALYLCASSLTRQGRETQYFGPGTRLLVL.